Presented here are 21 T cell receptor beta chains from one specimen sequenced in a study of beta chain features in type 1 diabetes. Overall study findings and caveats: Patients with Type 1 diabetes showed moderately but significantly shorter TCRB CDR3s in all four CD4+ subsets.

Since all of the isolated RNA was reverse transcribed, expressed TCRB transcripts were what got sequenced. The repertoire was sequenced with immunoSEQ multiplex PCR; TCRdb's copy has only in-frame clones and lacks some. Of some 700,000 clones listed, around 15% were seen once; the top ten hold about 0.02%. Their antigens remain unidentified. The sequenced material came from naive CD4+ T cells from blood. All receptors come from a man in his late teens or twenties with type 1 diabetes.

This rearrangement joins TRBV4-1 to TRBJ1-1; 10 nucleotides line up with TRBD1. Germline loops: CDR1 MGHRA, CDR2 YSYEKL. V shed 10 bases and J 1 base; nucleotides not matched to a gene: 9. The CDR3 is 15 amino acids. CDR3 nucleotide sequence: TGCGCCACCTCTGACAGGGGGCGAGGGAACACTGAAGCTTTCTTT. Its protein product is CATSDRGRGNTEAFF.

The gene calls are TRBV28 and TRBJ1-4; D remains ambiguous. The germline V and J ends were trimmed by 3 bases and 5 bases, with 10 bases remaining between them. The CDR3 totals 14 residues. Germline V gene data show CDR1 as MDHEN and CDR2 as SYDVKM. The CDR3 DNA sequence: TGTGCCAGCAGTTTCGGGCAGAGAAATGAAAAACTGTTTTTT. Protein product: CASSFGQRNEKLFF.

This clone was detected a few times. Written as DNA, the CDR3 is TGTGCCAGCAGCTTAGTCGTCCGGGAACCTAGCACAGATACGCAGTATTTT. This gives the protein CASSLVVREPSTDTQYF. V gene TRBV7-6 combines with J gene TRBJ2-3; TRBD2 is a possible D gene (5 bases). The V and J ends lost 1 base and 0 bases respectively, with 14 bases between them. Germline CDR1 SGHVS, CDR2 FNYEAQ. This CDR3 spans 17 amino acids.

This sequence joins TRBV5-4 and TRBJ1-3; 7 bases map to TRBD1. This CDR3 contains 16 residues. The germline CDR1 and CDR2 sequences are SGHNT and YYREEE (reference sequence). The J segment lost 0 bases and the V segment lost 4 bases, leaving 7 bases of the junction unmatched. In DNA form, the CDR3 reads TGTGCCAGCAGCGCGACAGGGCACCGCTCTGGAAACACCATATATTTT. It is translated as CASSATGHRSGNTIYF.

Points on this clone: Other DNA sequences from this sample encode an identical CDR3 as well. This chain joins TRBV5-1 and TRBJ1-2; D is undetermined. The V gene lost 0 bases and the J gene lost 6 bases, with 6 bases spanning the gap. Germline assignment: CDR1 SGHRS and CDR2 YFSETQ. This CDR3 is 12 amino acids long. The CDR3 is CASSLAGDGYTF. The CDR3 DNA is TGCGCCAGCAGCTTGGCTGGGGATGGCTACACCTTC.

The chain is built from TRBV7-9 and TRBJ1-1; D is uncertain. This CDR3 spans 15 amino acids. The V and J ends lost 5 bases and 1 base respectively, with 14 bases between them. In germline, CDR1 is SEHNR, CDR2 FQNEAQ (reference sequence). The CDR3 loop is CASSPPGLGNTEAFF. The DNA of the CDR3 is TGTGCCAGCAGCCCCCCGGGTTTAGGGAACACTGAAGCTTTCTTT.

The chain carries TRBV18 and TRBJ2-7; 8 nucleotides agree with TRBD2. The CDR3 runs to 16 residues. The V segment lost 3 bases and the J segment 0 bases; nucleotides outside the gene matches: 7. The germline V gene has CDR1 KGHSH and CDR2 LQKENI. The CDR3 reads CASSPQGSGASYEQYF. The CDR3 DNA reads TGTGCCAGCTCACCTCAGGGTAGCGGGGCCTCCTACGAGCAGTACTTC. Drawing the rest from reference TRBV18 and TRBJ2-7, the complete variable domain is NAGVMQNPRHLVRRRGQEARLRCSPMKGHSHVYWYRQLPEEGLKFMVYLQKENIIDESGMPKERFSAEFPKEGPSILRIQQVVRGDSAAYFCASSPQGSGASYEQYFGPGTRLTVT.

This clone has a handful of counts. The CDR3 bases are TGCAGCGTTGAAGAGGGGAAAGGAAACACCATATATTTT. Its protein is CSVEEGKGNTIYF. The chain uses TRBV29-1 and TRBJ1-3; D is uncertain. The CDR3 is 13 residues long. Germline assignment: CDR1 SQVTM and CDR2 ANQGSEA. Trimming took off 0 bases at V and 4 bases at J, with 7 bases between the two ends. Full variable domain (outside the CDR3, taken from reference TRBV29-1 and TRBJ1-3): SAVISQKPSRDICQRGTSLTIQCQVDSQVTMMFWYRQQPGQSLTLIATANQGSEATYESGFVIDKFPISRPNLTFSTLTVSNMSPEDSSIYLCSVEEGKGNTIYFGEGSWLTVV.

CDR3 in DNA: TGTGCCAGCGTGGAGATCACGAACTATGGCTACACCTTC. Protein: CASVEITNYGYTF. The chain carries TRBV6-1 and TRBJ1-2, with D unclear. Trimming removed 8 bases from V and 2 bases from J, with 12 bases in between. This CDR3 spans 13 amino acids. Germline V gene data show CDR1 as MNHNS and CDR2 as SASEGT.

The rearrangement joins TRBV7-8 to TRBJ2-5; D unclear. Looked up from germline, CDR1 is SGHVS and CDR2 is FQNEAQ. The CDR3 sequence is 14 residues long. V lost 1 base, J lost 3 bases, and 9 bases lay in between. The CDR3 reads CASSLGFLKETQYF. The CDR3 bases are TGTGCCAGCAGCTTAGGTTTCTTAAAAGAGACCCAGTACTTC.

This clone was recorded a few times. The chain joins TRBV18 to TRBJ2-2; D is unresolved. The CDR3 runs 15 residues. V was clipped by 0 bases and J by 4 bases, with 9 bases between them. Per germline, CDR1 KGHSH and CDR2 LQKENI. CDR3 protein: CASSPPLSGTGELFF. Here the CDR3 DNA reads TGTGCCAGCTCACCACCCTTGTCGGGCACCGGGGAGCTGTTTTTT.

The chain links TRBV29-1 to TRBJ2-1; TRBD1 agrees at 11 bases. Germline values: CDR1 SQVTM, CDR2 ANQGSEA. The CDR3 runs to 13 residues. The J segment lost 8 bases and the V segment lost 8 bases, leaving 8 bases of the junction unmatched. CDR3 amino acids: CSCRDRGTDEQFF. Here the CDR3 DNA reads TGCAGCTGCCGGGACAGGGGGACGGATGAGCAGTTCTTC.

The CDR3 here is CASSSRDRGYEQYF. CDR3 in DNA: TGTGCCAGCAGCTCCCGGGACAGGGGATACGAGCAGTACTTC. V is TRBV7-2 and J is TRBJ2-7, with 10 positions matching TRBD1. V lost 4 bases to trimming and J lost 4 bases; unmatched junction nucleotides: 4. CDR1 SGHTA and CDR2 FQGNSA come from the germline V gene. The CDR3 has 14 amino acids.

This rearrangement joins TRBV19 to TRBJ1-6, with TRBD1 identical over 10 bases. V trimming: 4 bases; J trimming: 7 bases; junction bases outside the gene matches: 4. The CDR3 is 15 residues long. Germline-derived CDR1 and CDR2 are LNHDA and SQIVND (reference sequence). The CDR3 sequence is CASSSRDRGNSPLHF. CDR3 nucleotide sequence: TGTGCCAGTAGTAGCCGGGACAGGGGCAATTCACCCCTCCACTTT.

The rearrangement joins TRBV14 to TRBJ2-3; D perhaps matches TRBD2 (7 bases). The CDR3 sequence is 14 residues long. V gave up 5 bases and J gave up 2 bases, with 11 bases separating them. Germline lookup yields CDR1 SGHDN and CDR2 FVKESK. The CDR3 region is CASSVAGATDTQYF. CDR3 nucleotide sequence: TGTGCCAGCAGCGTCGCGGGGGCCACAGATACGCAGTATTTT.

This clone was found a few times. This sample includes further DNA sequences coding for the same CDR3. This rearrangement joins TRBV30 to TRBJ1-1; D gene unclear. The V end was cut by 5 bases, the J end by 1 base, with 5 bases between. Germline V gene data show CDR1 as GTSNPN and CDR2 as SVGIG (reference sequence). The CDR3 covers 11 residues. CDR3 DNA: TGTGCCTGGTCAAGGAACACTGAAGCTTTCTTT. This translates into CAWSRNTEAFF.

The gene calls are TRBV7-2 and TRBJ2-4; TRBD2 is a possible D gene (6 bases). The CDR3 runs to 15 residues. Germline CDR1 and CDR2: SGHTA and FQGNSA. V lost 0 bases, J lost 3 bases, and 9 bases lay in between. The CDR3 nucleotides are TGTGCCAGCAGCTTAGCGGGGGGAGGCAAAAACATTCAGTACTTC. Its protein product is CASSLAGGGKNIQYF. Combining the CDR3 with reference TRBV7-2 and TRBJ2-4 gives the whole variable domain GAGVSQSPSNKVTEKGKDVELRCDPISGHTALYWYRQSLGQGLEFLIYFQGNSAPDKSGLPSDRFSAERTGGSVSTLTIQRTQQEDSAVYLCASSLAGGGKNIQYFGAGTRLSVL.

This clone was detected a few times. The chain carries TRBV4-1 and TRBJ1-3; D remains unclear. V lost 1 base to trimming and J lost 3 bases, with 10 bases between them. Germline V CDR1 and CDR2: MGHRA, YSYEKL. The CDR3 covers 15 residues. The CDR3 DNA sequence: TGCGCCAGCAGCCAAGTCGGGCACCTTGGAAACACCATATATTTT. As protein: CASSQVGHLGNTIYF.

The sample holds one count of this clone. The chain recombines TRBV11-2 with TRBJ1-1; 7 nucleotides align to TRBD1. Germline V gene sequence: CDR1 SGHAT, CDR2 FQNNGV. V gave up 2 bases and J gave up 1 base; unmatched junction bases: 4. The CDR3 loop spans 15 amino acids. CDR3 protein: CASSLKGQKNTEAFF. In DNA form, the CDR3 reads TGTGCCAGCAGCTTAAAGGGACAGAAGAACACTGAAGCTTTCTTT.

The rearrangement uses TRBV29-1 and TRBJ2-1; no definite D call. The V gene's germline CDR1 is SQVTM and CDR2 ANQGSEA. The CDR3 covers 12 residues. The V gene lost 7 bases and the J gene lost 4 bases, with 11 bases spanning the gap. CDR3 amino acids: CSATWGYNEQFF. CDR3 sequence (DNA): TGCAGCGCTACCTGGGGATACAATGAGCAGTTCTTC.

This clone was seen more than once but under ten times. The chain links TRBV2 to TRBJ2-2; 9 nucleotides line up with TRBD1. This CDR3 spans 14 amino acids. The junction had 3 bases not matched to a gene; V was cut back by 6 bases and J by 4 bases. CDR1 and CDR2 (germline): SNHLY, FYNNEI. The CDR3 protein is CASRTTGGTGELFF. The CDR3, as DNA: TGTGCCAGCAGGACGACAGGGGGCACCGGGGAGCTGTTTTTT. Complete variable domain (other parts from reference TRBV2 and TRBJ2-2): EPEVTQTPSHQVTQMGQEVILRCVPISNHLYFYWYRQILGQKVEFLVSFYNNEISEKSEIFDDQFSVERPDGSNFTLKIRSTKLEDSAMYFCASRTTGGTGELFFGEGSRLTVL.